The 25 T cell receptor beta chains presented below share a single source sample, sequenced in a study of identical twins. One entry per CDR3 protein, called by TCRdb with MiXCR from the 5' RACE reads. The data show a few hundred thousand distinct CDR3 sequences, with roughly an eighth seen just once and 7.2% held by the top ten. These data are also associated with another study on yellow fever vaccine responses in identical twins.

Source material: CD8+ T cells sorted from blood. Receptors originate from a woman aged 18-29 years in good health.

This sequence joins TRBV29-1 and TRBJ2-1, with 7 positions matching TRBD2. The V gene end was trimmed by 1 base and the J gene end by 6 bases; junction bases not matched to a gene: 12. The length of the CDR3 is 16 residues. Germline CDR1 and CDR2: SQVTM and ANQGSEA. The CDR3, as DNA: TGCAGCGTTGAAGGGGTAGTAGCGGGCGAGCGCAATGAGCAGTTCTTC. Its translation: CSVEGVVAGERNEQFF.

This clonotype was observed a few times. The chain uses TRBV4-1 and TRBJ2-7; 8 bases match TRBD2. The CDR3 contains 16 residues. Looked up from germline, CDR1 is MGHRA and CDR2 is YSYEKL. V lost 2 bases and J lost 2; bases outside the gene matches: 8. CDR3 sequence (DNA): TGCGCCAGCAGCCAAACAGGACTAGCCAACACCTACGAGCAGTACTTC. It codes for CASSQTGLANTYEQYF.

This clonotype was counted only a few times. V is TRBV7-7 and J is TRBJ2-5; tentatively, D is TRBD1 (6 bases). The V gene's germline CDR1 is SSHAT and CDR2 FNYEAQ (reference sequence). The CDR3 is made up of 13 amino acids. Trimming shortened V by 5 bases and J by 5 bases, and 12 bases separated the two germline ends. Here the CDR3 reads CASSHRETETQYF. Here the CDR3 DNA reads TGTGCCAGCAGCCACAGGGAGACGGAGACCCAGTACTTC.

The chain uses TRBV12-5 and TRBJ2-3; possibly TRBD1 for D (6 bases). Per germline, CDR1 LGHNT and CDR2 FRNRAP. The CDR3 extends over 15 amino acids. Trimming removed 7 bases at V and 0 bases at J, with 14 bases between. Here the CDR3 DNA reads TGTGCTAGTGCACCGACAGGTGGGAGCACAGATACGCAGTATTTT. Protein: CASAPTGGSTDTQYF.

This clonotype appeared a few times. The chain carries TRBV7-2 and TRBJ2-1; 7 nucleotides line up with TRBD2. The J segment lost 7 bases and the V segment lost 1 base, leaving 4 bases of the junction unmatched. CDR3 length equals 14 residues. Germline CDR1 SGHTA, CDR2 FQGNSA. The CDR3 region has the DNA TGTGCCAGCAGCTTAGAGGGAGGGCCTAATGAGCAGTTCTTC. This codes for CASSLEGGPNEQFF.

CDR3 sequence: CASSYPPPISGSERESTDTQYF. The CDR3 DNA follows: TGTGCCAGCAGTTACCCTCCACCTATTAGCGGGAGCGAGAGGGAATCCACAGATACGCAGTATTTT. The J gene is TRBJ2-3, the V gene TRBV28; 9 bases match TRBD2. The trim removed 4 bases at V and 2 bases at J, leaving 25 bases unmatched. CDR3 length: 22 amino acids. Germline loops: CDR1 MDHEN, CDR2 SYDVKM.

The chain is built from TRBV7-8 and TRBJ2-2; D possibly matches TRBD1 or TRBD2 (6 bases each). CDR1 and CDR2 (germline): SGHVS, FQNEAQ. V lost 5 bases and J lost 4, with 14 bases in between. The CDR3 contains 15 residues. CDR3 sequence reads: CASSRNWGATGELFF. For the CDR3, the DNA is TGTGCCAGCAGCCGAAACTGGGGGGCCACCGGGGAGCTGTTTTTT.

This clonotype was seen a handful of times. The chain uses TRBV2 and TRBJ1-5, with a possible D match to TRBD1 (5 bases). Deletions cut 3 bases from V and 11 bases from J, with 8 bases between. Germline CDR1 reads SNHLY; CDR2 reads FYNNEI. This CDR3 region has 11 residues. The CDR3 DNA follows: TGTGCCAGCAGTGATGGGGGGGCCCAGCATTTT. It is translated as CASSDGGAQHF.

The rearrangement uses TRBV11-2 and TRBJ2-7, with 11 bases that match TRBD1. The CDR3 runs to 15 residues. Losses at the gene ends were 6 bases for V and 4 bases for J; bases not matched to a gene: 8. Per germline, CDR1 SGHAT and CDR2 FQNNGV. The CDR3 loop reads CASRTGTGGMYEQYF. Here the CDR3 DNA reads TGTGCCAGCAGGACCGGGACAGGGGGAATGTACGAGCAGTACTTC.

The chain carries TRBV20-1 and TRBJ2-1, with TRBD1 identical over 8 bases. Per the germline V gene, CDR1 is DFQATT and CDR2 is SNEGSKA (reference sequence). This CDR3 region has 15 residues. With 3 bases clipped from V and 7 bases from J, the junction kept 11 bases outside the gene matches. The CDR3 sequence is CSASHRGAKRNEQFF. The CDR3 nucleotides are TGCAGTGCTAGCCACAGGGGGGCAAAGAGGAATGAGCAGTTCTTC.

This clonotype was seen only a few times. The chain joins TRBV20-1 to TRBJ2-2; D unclear. Germline V gene lookup returns CDR1 DFQATT and CDR2 SNEGSKA (reference sequence). V lost 0 bases, J lost 4 bases, and 9 bases lay in between. The CDR3 covers 14 residues. CDR3 bases: TGCAGTGCTAGAGATCTAGAGCGCACCGGGGAGCTGTTTTTT. Its protein product is CSARDLERTGELFF.

This clonotype has at least ten counts. The genes are TRBV12-3 or TRBV12-4 and TRBJ2-2; D perhaps matches TRBD1 (5 bases). V lost 5 bases, J lost 4 bases, and 8 bases lay in between. CDR3 length: 13 residues. CDR3 nucleotides: TGTGCCAGCAGTCTAGGGGCCACCGGGGAGCTGTTTTTT. Encoded protein: CASSLGATGELFF.

V usage is TRBV24-1 and J usage is TRBJ2-3, with D maybe TRBD1 (6 bases). Germline CDR1 and CDR2: KGHDR and SFDVKD. V was pared by 4 bases and J by 4 bases, with 20 bases between. This CDR3 contains 17 residues. The CDR3 coding sequence is TGTGCCACCAGTGACCAATACAAGGACAGACGTCCAGATACGCAGTATTTT. This codes for CATSDQYKDRRPDTQYF.

This clonotype was found a few times. The chain couples TRBV7-8 to TRBJ1-1; perhaps TRBD1 as D (5 bases). This CDR3 comprises 14 residues. Germline lookup yields CDR1 SGHVS and CDR2 FQNEAQ. Trimming removed 4 bases at V and 4 bases at J, with 13 bases between. This CDR3 is CASSYGTRGTEAFF. The CDR3 DNA is TGTGCCAGCAGCTATGGGACTCGAGGCACTGAAGCTTTCTTT.

The CDR3 spells CASSLGAEEQFF. As DNA, the CDR3 is TGTGCCAGCAGCTTAGGTGCCGAGGAGCAGTTCTTC. This chain uses TRBV7-6 with TRBJ2-1; D is uncertain. There are 12 residues in the CDR3. Germline V gives CDR1 SGHVS, CDR2 FNYEAQ. The germline V and J ends were trimmed by 1 base and 10 bases, with 8 bases remaining between them. The full variable domain, in which reference TRBV7-6 and TRBJ2-1 provide the parts outside the CDR3, is GAGVSQSPRYKVTKRGQDVALRCDPISGHVSLYWYRQALGQGPEFLTYFNYEAQQDKSGLPNDRFSAERPEGSISTLTIQRTEQRDSAMYRCASSLGAEEQFFGPGTRLTVL.

The CDR3 here is CSALPATSTSTEQFF. The CDR3 nucleotides are TGCAGTGCTCTCCCGGCCACCTCGACTAGTACCGAGCAGTTCTTC. This chain links TRBV20-1 with TRBJ2-1; perhaps TRBD2 as D (6 bases). This CDR3 spans 15 amino acids. CDR1 is DFQATT, CDR2 SNEGSKA, per germline (reference sequence). Trimming pared 5 bases from V and 10 bases from J, leaving 24 bases between.

This clonotype was detected only a few times. J is TRBJ1-4 and V is TRBV20-1; D remains ambiguous. This CDR3 spans 14 amino acids. The germline CDR1 and CDR2 sequences are DFQATT and SNEGSKA (reference sequence). The V end was cut by 5 bases, the J end by 4 bases, with 14 bases between. In DNA, the CDR3 is TGCAGTGCTGCACCTCCCCTTCTTAATGAAAAACTGTTTTTT. Translated, it gives CSAAPPLLNEKLFF.

There are many counts of this clonotype. J is TRBJ2-3 and V is TRBV12-3 or TRBV12-4; D is uncertain. This CDR3 is built from 13 residues. Trimming pared 7 bases from V and 6 bases from J, leaving 14 bases between. DNA of the CDR3: TGTGCCAGCACCCTAGGTCTCTATGATACGCAGTATTTT. This translates into CASTLGLYDTQYF.

This clonotype was counted between two and nine times. The chain employs TRBV15 and TRBJ1-4; D not certain. The CDR3 has 14 residues. Germline V gives CDR1 LNHNV, CDR2 YYDKDF (reference sequence). Trimming took 3 bases from V and 11 from J, leaving 16 bases between them. Here the CDR3 reads CATSSVRFPDKLFF. The CDR3 bases are TGTGCCACCAGCAGTGTCAGATTCCCTGACAAACTGTTTTTT.

The V gene is TRBV5-1, the J gene TRBJ1-2; no definite D call. The V end lost 1 base, the J end lost 4 bases, and 8 bases lay between the germline ends. The CDR3 length is 13 residues. Per the germline V gene, CDR1 is SGHRS and CDR2 is YFSETQ. The CDR3 nucleotides are TGCGCCAGCAGCTTGAACCGGGGCTATGGCTACACCTTC. Protein product: CASSLNRGYGYTF.

This clonotype was seen a few times. The chain has TRBV6-1 and TRBJ2-5; TRBD2 matches at 10 bases. V shed 6 bases and J 2 bases; nucleotides not matched to a gene: 15. The CDR3 covers 18 residues. Germline V CDR1 and CDR2: MNHNS, SASEGT. CDR3 nucleotides: TGTGCCAGCAGACTAGGGATGGTAGCGGGGGGTGTACAAGAGACCCAGTACTTC. Its translation is CASRLGMVAGGVQETQYF.

This clonotype was recorded at least ten times. The chain uses TRBV4-1 and TRBJ2-5, with D perhaps TRBD2 (5 bases). Germline-derived CDR1 and CDR2 are MGHRA and YSYEKL. The CDR3 contains 15 residues. V shed 0 bases and J shed 1 base, with 9 bases lying between them. CDR3 sequence reads: CASSQDPSGQETQYF. The CDR3 nucleotides are TGCGCCAGCAGCCAAGATCCCAGCGGCCAAGAGACCCAGTACTTC.

A few counts support this clonotype. This sequence joins TRBV19 and TRBJ2-7; TRBD2 might be the D (5 bases). The CDR3 is 12 residues long. The ends were cut back, 3 bases at V and 5 bases at J, with 8 bases in the middle. Germline CDR1 and CDR2: LNHDA and SQIVND (reference sequence). CDR3 in amino acids: CASSILGDEQYF. Written as DNA, the CDR3 is TGTGCCAGTAGTATCCTCGGGGACGAGCAGTACTTC.

The gene calls are TRBV7-8 and TRBJ2-5; D is perhaps TRBD2 (6 bases). Trimming left V 2 bases short and J 5 bases short, with 18 bases between. The CDR3 runs 16 residues. CDR1 SGHVS and CDR2 FQNEAQ come from the germline V gene. The CDR3 here is CASSLYGSGSGETQYF. CDR3 coding DNA: TGTGCCAGCAGCTTATACGGGAGCGGATCGGGGGAGACCCAGTACTTC.

This chain joins TRBV28 and TRBJ2-3; no reliable D call. The germline V and J ends were trimmed by 6 bases and 6 bases, with 10 bases remaining between them. Germline V CDR1 and CDR2: MDHEN, SYDVKM. This CDR3 has 12 residues. The CDR3, as DNA: TGTGCCAGCAGCCCATTCGGGGATACGCAGTATTTT. It yields the protein CASSPFGDTQYF.